Shown below are 18 T cell receptor beta chains from a single sample sequenced in a study of T cells in Graves' hyperthyroidism and ophthalmopathy. TCR beta CDR3 sequences were amplified from RNA transcripts. First-round RT-PCR targeting the TCR CDR3 was performed with the HTBI primer set. MiXCR was run by TCRdb on the multiplex PCR reads, yielding one entry per CDR3 protein. The table records almost 600,000 distinct CDR3 sequences, roughly 50% of them present only once. The sequenced sample consisted of peripheral blood or thyroid tissue (not recorded which). The origin of the receptors is a woman between 18 and 30 years old with Graves' hyperthyroidism.

This clonotype appeared many times. The V and J genes are TRBV6-2 or TRBV6-3 and TRBJ1-5; D not certain. Trimming left V 3 bases short and J 1 base short, with 4 bases between. Germline CDR1 MNHEY, CDR2 SVGEGT. This CDR3 has 13 residues. CDR3 protein: CASSYVSNQPQHF. CDR3 bases: TGTGCCAGCAGTTATGTCAGCAATCAGCCCCAGCATTTT.

The chain couples TRBV11-2 to TRBJ2-2; possibly TRBD2 for D (5 bases). V lost 5 bases and J lost 8, with 9 bases in between. This CDR3 comprises 12 residues. Germline CDR1 SGHAT, CDR2 FQNNGV. The CDR3, as DNA: TGTGCCAGCAGCCGGGATAGGGGGGAGCTGTTTTTT. Translated: CASSRDRGELFF.

This clonotype occurred many times. The CDR3 reads CASSLVGVADYGYTF. CDR3 in DNA: TGTGCCAGCAGCCTAGTCGGAGTGGCCGACTATGGCTACACCTTC. V usage is TRBV11-1 and J usage is TRBJ1-2; D is ambiguous. Trimming removed 5 bases from V and 3 bases from J, with 16 bases in between. CDR3 length: 15 residues. Germline CDR1 SGHAT, CDR2 FQDESV (reference sequence).

A few counts support this clonotype. The CDR3 protein is CASSRDRGYGYTF. The CDR3 DNA is TGCGCCAGCAGCCGGGACAGGGGCTATGGCTACACCTTC. The V and J genes are TRBV10-1 and TRBJ1-2; 10 bases line up with TRBD1. Germline V gives CDR1 WNHNN, CDR2 SYGVQD (reference sequence). The length of the CDR3 is 13 residues. V lost 6 bases and J lost 4; bases outside the gene matches: 2.

CDR3 DNA: TGTGCCAGTAGTATAACCCCGGGACAGAGGAATTCACCCCTCCACTTT. Translating it yields CASSITPGQRNSPLHF. This chain connects TRBV19 to TRBJ1-6, with TRBD1 matching over 7 bases. Per germline, CDR1 LNHDA and CDR2 SQIVND (reference sequence). Germline trimming cut 2 bases from V and 7 bases from J; bases unmatched to any gene: 8. The CDR3 sequence is 16 residues long.

As for this clonotype: This may be a read error: a much more frequent sequence differs by one nucleotide. V is TRBV7-8 and J is TRBJ1-1; tentatively, D is TRBD1 (5 bases). Germline CDR1 is SGHVS and CDR2 is FQNEAQ. Trimming pared 4 bases from V and 0 bases from J, leaving 12 bases between. The length of the CDR3 is 15 residues. CDR3 nucleotides: TGTGCCAGCAGCTCGGAGGGGTCCATGAACACTGAAGCTTTCTTT. The encoded protein is CASSSEGSMNTEAFF.

V gene TRBV6-5 combines with J gene TRBJ2-7, with TRBD2 identical over 14 bases. This CDR3 region has 15 residues. J gave up 6 bases and V 4 bases, and 5 bases lay outside the gene matches. CDR1 MNHEY and CDR2 SVGAGI come from the germline V gene. CDR3 in amino acids: CASSSTGTSGSEQYF. The CDR3 DNA reads as TGTGCCAGCAGTTCAACCGGGACTAGCGGGAGCGAGCAGTACTTC.

This clonotype was seen more than once but under ten times. This chain's CDR3 is CASSLYGGGPNQPQHF. The DNA for the CDR3 is TGTGCCAGCAGTTTATACGGGGGTGGGCCAAATCAGCCCCAGCATTTT. The rearrangement links TRBV27 to TRBJ1-5, with D perhaps TRBD1 (5 bases). This CDR3 has 16 amino acids. From germline, CDR1 is MNHEY and CDR2 SMNVEV (reference sequence). V was cut by 1 base and J by 4 bases, with 14 bases left in between.

This clonotype was seen ten or more times. The chain has TRBV29-1 and TRBJ2-3; TRBD1 might be the D (5 bases). V was cut by 7 bases and J by 0 bases, with 14 bases left in between. The CDR3 sequence is 14 residues long. From germline, CDR1 is SQVTM and CDR2 ANQGSEA. CDR3 loop: CSADGRVSTDTQYF. The CDR3 DNA reads TGCAGCGCCGATGGCAGGGTGAGCACAGATACGCAGTATTTT.

This clonotype has just a few counts. V and J are TRBV3-1 and TRBJ1-3; D might be TRBD1 (6 bases). CDR1 and CDR2 (germline): LGHDT, YNNKEL (reference sequence). CDR3 length: 17 residues. Trimming stripped 4 bases from V and 0 bases from J, with 16 bases between. Here the CDR3 reads CASSPSPGHRSGNTIYF. The DNA of the CDR3 is TGTGCCAGCAGCCCCTCCCCGGGACACCGCTCTGGAAACACCATATATTTT.

This clonotype was counted many times. The chain carries TRBV12-3 or TRBV12-4 and TRBJ2-7, with D possibly TRBD2 on 6 matching bases. Between the trimmed V and J ends, which lost 2 bases and 0 bases, there was a span of 11 bases. The CDR3 runs to 15 residues. The chain's CDR3 is CASSLRWGGSYEQYF. CDR3 nucleotide sequence: TGTGCCAGCAGTTTAAGGTGGGGAGGCTCCTACGAGCAGTACTTC.

The sample holds many counts of this clonotype. V is TRBV19 and J is TRBJ1-2; 7 nucleotides agree with TRBD1. With 6 bases clipped from V and 8 bases from J, the junction kept 12 bases outside the gene matches. Germline CDR1 and CDR2: LNHDA and SQIVND (reference sequence). There are 14 residues in the CDR3. The CDR3 region is CASSPPGQRDGYTF. CDR3 in DNA: TGTGCCAGTAGCCCCCCGGGACAGAGGGACGGCTACACCTTC.

This clonotype has a count of ten or more. The chain uses TRBV7-2 and TRBJ2-7, with D perhaps matching TRBD2 (6 bases). V was trimmed by 0 bases and J by 6 bases, leaving 9 bases between them. The CDR3 loop spans 13 amino acids. Looked up from germline, CDR1 is SGHTA and CDR2 is FQGNSA. CDR3 in DNA: TGTGCCAGCAGCTTAGCCGGGAGTGGCGAGCAGTACTTC. This encodes CASSLAGSGEQYF.

Comment on this clonotype: This may stem from a read error, because a much larger clone lies one nucleotide away. This chain joins TRBV12-3 or TRBV12-4 and TRBJ2-7; D gene unclear. V was pared by 3 bases and J by 7 bases, with 16 bases between. The CDR3 contains 14 residues. CDR3 loop: CASSLEGPRAEQYF. CDR3 nucleotides: TGTGCCAGCAGTTTGGAAGGGCCCCGGGCGGAGCAGTACTTC.

This clonotype was observed at least ten times. The CDR3 DNA is TGCGCCAGCAGCCCCCCAGTGGGGACTAGCGACACCGGGGAGCTGTTTTTT. Translating it yields CASSPPVGTSDTGELFF. The chain has TRBV4-1 and TRBJ2-2; TRBD2 agrees at 10 bases. V dropped 4 bases and J dropped 3; count of bases not matched to a gene: 8. The germline V gene encodes CDR1 MGHRA and CDR2 YSYEKL. The CDR3 is 17 amino acids.

This clonotype was picked up many times. V usage is TRBV6-6 and J usage is TRBJ1-4; unclear D gene. The germline V gene encodes CDR1 MNHNY and CDR2 SVGAGI (reference sequence). V was pared by 6 bases and J by 5 bases, with 10 bases between. The length of the CDR3 is 13 residues. The DNA of the CDR3 is TGTGCCAGCAGCCTTACAAGAAATGAAAAACTGTTTTTT. As protein: CASSLTRNEKLFF.

The rearrangement uses TRBV7-9 and TRBJ1-1; no clear D gene. CDR1 SEHNR and CDR2 FQNEAQ come from the germline V gene (reference sequence). This CDR3 comprises 11 residues. The V gene lost 5 bases and the J gene lost 7 bases, with 8 bases spanning the gap. CDR3 nucleotides: TGTGCCAGCAGCCCCTTCGGTGAAGCTTTCTTT. This translates into CASSPFGEAFF.

There are many counts of this clonotype. The chain combines TRBV5-1 with TRBJ1-4, with D possibly TRBD1 on 5 matching bases. The V end was cut by 5 bases, the J end by 0 bases, with 11 bases between. Germline V gene data show CDR1 as SGHRS and CDR2 as YFSETQ. There are 15 residues in the CDR3. This CDR3 is CASRDTFSTNEKLFF. In DNA, the CDR3 is TGCGCCAGCAGGGACACATTCTCAACTAATGAAAAACTGTTTTTT. The complete variable domain, with remaining parts taken from reference TRBV5-1 and TRBJ1-4, reads KAGVTQTPRYLIKTRGQQVTLSCSPISGHRSVSWYQQTPGQGLQFLFEYFSETQRNKGNFPGRFSGRQFSNSRSEMNVSTLELGDSALYLCASRDTFSTNEKLFFGSGTQLSVL.